This TCR beta chain stems from a study of shared clonotypes between healthy human individuals. Germline V lookup: CDR1 SGHTA, CDR2 FQGNSA. The CDR3 totals 14 residues. V was cut by 5 bases and J by 2 bases, with 13 bases left in between. Study donors comprised healthy, HIV-negative adults devoid of recent acute infection or vaccination. Libraries were prepared by immunoSEQ multiplex PCR; TCRdb keeps only in-frame clonotypes and omits some of them. The data contain about 490,000 clones, 78% of them singletons. The V and J genes are TRBV7-2 and TRBJ2-7; the D call may be TRBD1 or TRBD2 (5 bases each). This TCR was recovered from a woman aged 40 to 50 in good health. Some clones in this sample may be carry-over from other donors' samples. Sequencing was done on a sample of PBMCs. The CDR3 sequence: CASSPRDLTYEQYF. Written as DNA, the CDR3 is TGTGCCAGCAGCCCTCGGGACCTCACCTACGAGCAGTACTTC. Looking up the rest from reference TRBV7-2 and TRBJ2-7 gives the full variable domain: GAGVSQSPSNKVTEKGKDVELRCDPISGHTALYWYRQSLGQGLEFLIYFQGNSAPDKSGLPSDRFSAERTGGSVSTLTIQRTQQEDSAVYLCASSPRDLTYEQYFGPGTRLTVT.